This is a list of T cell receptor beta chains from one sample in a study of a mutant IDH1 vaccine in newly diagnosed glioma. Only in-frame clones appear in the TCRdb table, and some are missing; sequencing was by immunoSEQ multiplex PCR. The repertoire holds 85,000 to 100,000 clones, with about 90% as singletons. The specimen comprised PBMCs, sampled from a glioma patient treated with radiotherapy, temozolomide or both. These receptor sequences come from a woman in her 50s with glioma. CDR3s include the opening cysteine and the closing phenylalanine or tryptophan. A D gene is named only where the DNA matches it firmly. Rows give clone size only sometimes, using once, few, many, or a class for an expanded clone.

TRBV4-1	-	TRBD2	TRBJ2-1	TGCGCCAGCAGCCAAGATCCTAGCGGGAGGGCCAGGGAGCAGTTCTTC	CASSQDPSGRAREQFF
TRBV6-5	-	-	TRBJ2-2	TGTGCCAGCAGTCAACAGGGTACCGGGGAGCTGTTTTTT	CASSQQGTGELFF
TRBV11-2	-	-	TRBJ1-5	TGTGCCAGCAGCTTATTCGGGGTTGGTCAGCCCCAGCATTTT	CASSLFGVGQPQHF
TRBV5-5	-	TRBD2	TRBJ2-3	TGTGCCAGCAGCGACATAGCGGGAGCCACAGATACGCAGTATTTT	CASSDIAGATDTQYF
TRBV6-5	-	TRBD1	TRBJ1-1	TGTGCCAGCAGTTACGACAGGGGTAGGACTGAAGCTTTCTTT	CASSYDRGRTEAFF
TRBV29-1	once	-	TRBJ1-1	TGCAGCGTTGAAATTGACAGGAACACTGAAGCTTTCTTT	CSVEIDRNTEAFF
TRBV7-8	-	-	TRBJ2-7	TGTGCCAGCAGCTTACCCCTTGGTGTACACCAAACAGAACAGTACTTC	CASSLPLGVHQTEQYF
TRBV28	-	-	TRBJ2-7	TGTGCCAGCAGACCCTGGACAAACCTGACTTGTTACGAGCAGTACTTC	CASRPWTNLTCYEQYF
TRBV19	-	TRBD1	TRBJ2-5	TGTGCCAGTAGTATTCGGACAGGGTTAGAGACCCAGTACTTC	CASSIRTGLETQYF
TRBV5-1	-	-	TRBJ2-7	TGCGCCAGCACCCCCGGAGGGGCGGGCGGACCCTACGAGCAGTACTTC	CASTPGGAGGPYEQYF
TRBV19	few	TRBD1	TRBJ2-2	TGTGCCAGTAGGAGGACAGGCAACACCGGGGAGCTGTTTTTT	CASRRTGNTGELFF
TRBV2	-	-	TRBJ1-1	TGTGCCAGCAGTGGGTATGAAGCTTTCTTT	CASSGYEAFF
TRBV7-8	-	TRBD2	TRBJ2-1	TGTGCCAGCATAGGTGAGCGGGAGGGCCCCAATGAGCAGTTCTTC	CASIGEREGPNEQFF
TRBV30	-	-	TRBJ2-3	TGTGCCTGGAGTGTACCCCGGGATAGAACAGATACGCAGTATTTT	CAWSVPRDRTDTQYF
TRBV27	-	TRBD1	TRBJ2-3	TGTGCCAGCAGTCCTCCGGACAGGTCCACAGATACGCAGTATTTT	CASSPPDRSTDTQYF
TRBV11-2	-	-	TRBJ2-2	TGTGCCAGCACCCTAACAGGTCTCGGGCTGCGGGTGTTTTTT	CASTLTGLGLRVFF
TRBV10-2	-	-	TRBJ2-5	TGCGCCAGCAGCAGGGGCATGGGGGCGACCCAGTACTTC	CASSRGMGATQYF